This TCR beta chain was sequenced in a study of CD8+CD57+ T cells in acquired aplastic anemia. Study findings and constraints: Patients and controls shared roughly 28 CD8+ CDR3 sequences, which appeared highly expressed in patients and within their immunodominant clones.

The study profiled TCR beta VDJ and CDR3 using genomic DNA as template. MiXCR, applied by TCRdb to the reads, yields one record per CDR3 protein. This sample has roughly 170,000 distinct CDR3 sequences, with about 50% found just once. Whoever was chosen for sequencing had shown CD8+CD57+ cell expansion by flow cytometry. With respect to this clonotype: Antigen: not known.

Sequenced: sorted CD4+, CD8+, or CD8+CD57+ T cells (not recorded which) from PBMCs. The sequence came from a human donor with aplastic anemia.

CDR3 nucleotides: TGTGCCAGCAGTTTGGGACAGGGGCACTACAATGAGCAGTTCTTC. Protein sequence: CASSLGQGHYNEQFF. The chain uses TRBV12-3 or TRBV12-4 and TRBJ2-1; 10 bases map to TRBD1. Losses at the gene ends were 3 bases for V and 3 bases for J; bases not matched to a gene: 2. This CDR3 spans 15 amino acids.